Listed below are T cell receptor beta chains from one sample, sequenced in a study of CD8+ T cells in alopecia areata. TCRdb keeps only in-frame clones here, not all; method: immunoSEQ multiplex PCR. The sample holds about 69,000 clones, approximately 64% seen once. Sequenced here: CD8+ T cells sorted from blood, sampled at week 0. The receptors shown here come from a human donor with alopecia areata. CDR3s include the opening cysteine and the closing phenylalanine or tryptophan. The order of the fields is CDR3 length, clone size, D gene, J gene, V gene, CDR3 DNA, CDR3 protein. D genes are given only for firm matches. The size of a clone is reported for some rows only, either as once, few or many, or as a class for expanded clones.

len: 13
abundance: few
d_gene: -
j_gene: TRBJ1-2
v_gene: TRBV29-1
CDR3nt: TGCAGCGTTGAAGACCGGCTAGGGGGTGGCTACACCTTC
CDR3aa: CSVEDRLGGGYTF

len: 15
abundance: -
d_gene: -
j_gene: TRBJ1-2
v_gene: TRBV25-1
CDR3nt: TGTGCCAGCAGTGAATGGGAAGCAGTGGTTTATGGCTACACCTTC
CDR3aa: CASSEWEAVVYGYTF

len: 14
abundance: -
d_gene: -
j_gene: TRBJ2-1
v_gene: TRBV9
CDR3nt: TGTGCCAGCAGCCTTTGGGGGACCCCCAATGAGCAGTTCTTC
CDR3aa: CASSLWGTPNEQFF

len: 11
abundance: few
d_gene: -
j_gene: TRBJ1-2
v_gene: TRBV29-1
CDR3nt: TGCAGCATTTTGGGGGGTTCTGGCTACACCTTC
CDR3aa: CSILGGSGYTF

len: 15
abundance: -
d_gene: -
j_gene: TRBJ2-7
v_gene: TRBV4-3
CDR3nt: TGCGCCAGCAGCCAAGTTGGGGACGGGTACTACGAGCAGTACTTC
CDR3aa: CASSQVGDGYYEQYF

len: 17
abundance: -
d_gene: -
j_gene: TRBJ2-1
v_gene: TRBV5-6
CDR3nt: TGTGCCAGCAGCTTGGTGGGGCAGCCCAGCTCCTACAATGAGCAGTTCTTC
CDR3aa: CASSLVGQPSSYNEQFF

len: 13
abundance: -
d_gene: -
j_gene: TRBJ2-7
v_gene: TRBV7-9
CDR3nt: TGTGCCAGCAGCTTACTCGCGGCCTACGAGCAGTACTTC
CDR3aa: CASSLLAAYEQYF

len: 17
abundance: -
d_gene: TRBD1
j_gene: TRBJ1-2
v_gene: TRBV9
CDR3nt: TGTGCCAGCAGCCCCGGGACAGGGGGCCAAGCTAACTATGGCTACACCTTC
CDR3aa: CASSPGTGGQANYGYTF

len: 17
abundance: -
d_gene: TRBD2
j_gene: TRBJ2-2
v_gene: TRBV18
CDR3nt: TGTGCCAGCTCACCTCCACTAGCGGGAGGTAACACCGGGGAGCTGTTTTTT
CDR3aa: CASSPPLAGGNTGELFF

len: 12
abundance: -
d_gene: -
j_gene: TRBJ1-2
v_gene: TRBV4-1
CDR3nt: TGCGCCAGCAGCCAAGATCGGACGGATTACACCTTC
CDR3aa: CASSQDRTDYTF

len: 13
abundance: -
d_gene: -
j_gene: TRBJ2-7
v_gene: TRBV5-6
CDR3nt: TGTGCCAGCAGCACCCCGACAGACAACGAGCAGTACTTC
CDR3aa: CASSTPTDNEQYF

len: 15
abundance: -
d_gene: TRBD1
j_gene: TRBJ1-2
v_gene: TRBV7-9
CDR3nt: TGTGCCAGCAGCTTAGTCTCCGGGACAGGGTATGGCTACACCTTC
CDR3aa: CASSLVSGTGYGYTF

len: 17
abundance: -
d_gene: TRBD1
j_gene: TRBJ2-1
v_gene: TRBV7-2
CDR3nt: TGTGCCAGCAGCAATTTTATATGGGACAGCTCCTACAATGAGCAGTTCTTC
CDR3aa: CASSNFIWDSSYNEQFF

len: 16
abundance: -
d_gene: -
j_gene: TRBJ2-3
v_gene: TRBV7-9
CDR3nt: TGTGCCAGCAGCTTAAATGGGGGGAGGTCCCCAGATACGCAGTATTTT
CDR3aa: CASSLNGGRSPDTQYF

len: 12
abundance: -
d_gene: -
j_gene: TRBJ2-3
v_gene: TRBV28
CDR3nt: TGTGCCAGCAGTTTAGGAACAGATACGCAGTATTTT
CDR3aa: CASSLGTDTQYF

len: 12
abundance: few
d_gene: -
j_gene: TRBJ2-7
v_gene: TRBV29-1
CDR3nt: TGCAGCGTTGAAGGGTCTGGGGGGGAGCAGTACTTC
CDR3aa: CSVEGSGGEQYF

len: 14
abundance: -
d_gene: TRBD1
j_gene: TRBJ2-3
v_gene: TRBV19
CDR3nt: TGTGCCAGCGCCGGGACAGGGGCCACAGATACGCAGTATTTT
CDR3aa: CASAGTGATDTQYF

len: 15
abundance: -
d_gene: -
j_gene: TRBJ2-5
v_gene: TRBV4-2
CDR3nt: TGTGCCAGCAGCCAAGGGAGAGGAGACCAAGAGACCCAGTACTTC
CDR3aa: CASSQGRGDQETQYF

len: 14
abundance: -
d_gene: -
j_gene: TRBJ2-6
v_gene: TRBV9
CDR3nt: TGTGCCAGCAGCGGCAGGGTTGGGGCCAACGTCCTGACCTTC
CDR3aa: CASSGRVGANVLTF

len: 13
abundance: -
d_gene: -
j_gene: TRBJ2-5
v_gene: TRBV4-1
CDR3nt: TGCGCCAGCAGCCCGGACAGCCAAGAGACCCAGTACTTC
CDR3aa: CASSPDSQETQYF

len: 14
abundance: -
d_gene: -
j_gene: TRBJ2-7
v_gene: TRBV7-9
CDR3nt: TGTGCCAGCAGCCTCCGACAGGAGGGTAACGAGCAGTACTTC
CDR3aa: CASSLRQEGNEQYF

len: 18
abundance: -
d_gene: -
j_gene: TRBJ1-5
v_gene: TRBV7-8
CDR3nt: TGTGCCAGCAGCTTAGCGCTAGGCAGGACCATACCCAATCAGCCCCAGCATTTT
CDR3aa: CASSLALGRTIPNQPQHF

len: 16
abundance: -
d_gene: -
j_gene: TRBJ2-5
v_gene: TRBV5-1
CDR3nt: TGCGCCAGCAGCGAAGACGTACAGGTTTTCCAAGAGACCCAGTACTTC
CDR3aa: CASSEDVQVFQETQYF

len: 13
abundance: -
d_gene: -
j_gene: TRBJ2-7
v_gene: TRBV29-1
CDR3nt: TGCAGCGTGATCTTGACAGGAACTTACGAGCAGTACTTC
CDR3aa: CSVILTGTYEQYF

len: 14
abundance: few
d_gene: -
j_gene: TRBJ2-7
v_gene: TRBV4-1
CDR3nt: TGCGCCAGCAGCCTCGGGGCGGGAAACTACGAGCAGTACTTC
CDR3aa: CASSLGAGNYEQYF

len: 16
abundance: few
d_gene: TRBD2
j_gene: TRBJ2-4
v_gene: TRBV10-3
CDR3nt: TGTGCCAGCAGTGAGGACTCGGGGGGAGCCAAAAACATTCAGTACTTC
CDR3aa: CASSEDSGGAKNIQYF

len: 15
abundance: -
d_gene: TRBD1
j_gene: TRBJ2-7
v_gene: TRBV30
CDR3nt: TGTGCCTGGGAAGACCAGGGGGCTCCGGCCTACGAGCAGTACTTC
CDR3aa: CAWEDQGAPAYEQYF

len: 14
abundance: -
d_gene: TRBD1
j_gene: TRBJ1-2
v_gene: TRBV27
CDR3nt: TGTGCCAGCAGCCTCGACAGGGTCAACTATGGCTACACCTTC
CDR3aa: CASSLDRVNYGYTF

len: 15
abundance: once
d_gene: -
j_gene: TRBJ2-5
v_gene: TRBV9
CDR3nt: TGTGCCAGCAGCACCGGTGGTCTGGTACAAGAGACCCAGTACTTC
CDR3aa: CASSTGGLVQETQYF

len: 15
abundance: -
d_gene: -
j_gene: TRBJ1-5
v_gene: TRBV13
CDR3nt: TGTGCCAGCAGCTTAAAGGGCGGGAGCAATCAGCCCCAGCATTTT
CDR3aa: CASSLKGGSNQPQHF

len: 13
abundance: -
d_gene: TRBD1
j_gene: TRBJ2-7
v_gene: TRBV30
CDR3nt: TGTGCCTGGAGTACTACAGGGGTGGACGAGCAGTACTTC
CDR3aa: CAWSTTGVDEQYF

len: 13
abundance: -
d_gene: -
j_gene: TRBJ1-1
v_gene: TRBV2
CDR3nt: TGTGCCAGCAGCCTACAGGAAAACACTGAAGCTTTCTTT
CDR3aa: CASSLQENTEAFF

len: 16
abundance: -
d_gene: TRBD2
j_gene: TRBJ2-3
v_gene: TRBV18
CDR3nt: TGTGCCAGCTCACGCCTCGGACTAGCGGCCGCAGATACGCAGTATTTT
CDR3aa: CASSRLGLAAADTQYF

len: 13
abundance: -
d_gene: -
j_gene: TRBJ1-1
v_gene: TRBV25-1
CDR3nt: TGTGCCAGCAGTGGCCGGGACGGCACTGAAGCTTTCTTT
CDR3aa: CASSGRDGTEAFF

len: 14
abundance: few
d_gene: -
j_gene: TRBJ2-1
v_gene: TRBV29-1
CDR3nt: TGCAGCGTTGACATGACGGGGGCCTACAATGAGCAGTTCTTC
CDR3aa: CSVDMTGAYNEQFF

len: 14
abundance: -
d_gene: TRBD1
j_gene: TRBJ2-7
v_gene: TRBV6-5
CDR3nt: TGTGCCAGCAGTCCGGGACAGGGGAGCAACGAGCAGTACTTC
CDR3aa: CASSPGQGSNEQYF

len: 15
abundance: -
d_gene: -
j_gene: TRBJ2-5
v_gene: TRBV4-3
CDR3nt: TGCGCCAGCAGCCAAGATTTGGGGGGCCAAGAGACCCAGTACTTC
CDR3aa: CASSQDLGGQETQYF

len: 14
abundance: -
d_gene: -
j_gene: TRBJ2-1
v_gene: TRBV30
CDR3nt: TGTGCCTGGAGTGTGGGGATAGGGTACAATGAGCAGTTCTTC
CDR3aa: CAWSVGIGYNEQFF

len: 16
abundance: -
d_gene: -
j_gene: TRBJ1-2
v_gene: TRBV6-6
CDR3nt: TGTGCCAGCAGTTACTCGAAGGGGGGTGAGGACTATGGCTACACCTTC
CDR3aa: CASSYSKGGEDYGYTF

len: 15
abundance: -
d_gene: -
j_gene: TRBJ2-1
v_gene: TRBV28
CDR3nt: TGTGCCAGCAGGCAGACTAGTAACCCCTACAATGAGCAGTTCTTC
CDR3aa: CASRQTSNPYNEQFF

len: 18
abundance: -
d_gene: -
j_gene: TRBJ1-2
v_gene: TRBV5-1
CDR3nt: TGCGCCAGCAGCTTAGACCAGGGGCCTGCCGCTTTCATCTATGGCTACACCTTC
CDR3aa: CASSLDQGPAAFIYGYTF

len: 11
abundance: -
d_gene: -
j_gene: TRBJ2-1
v_gene: TRBV9
CDR3nt: TGTGCCAGCAGCGTGGGGTTAGAGCAGTTCTTC
CDR3aa: CASSVGLEQFF

len: 15
abundance: once
d_gene: -
j_gene: TRBJ2-7
v_gene: TRBV4-1
CDR3nt: TGCGCCAGCAGCCTGACCTCATCATCCTCCTACGAGCAGTACTTC
CDR3aa: CASSLTSSSSYEQYF

len: 14
abundance: -
d_gene: TRBD1
j_gene: TRBJ2-7
v_gene: TRBV29-1
CDR3nt: TGCAGCGTTGAATTGAGGGACAGGGACTACGAGCAGTACTTC
CDR3aa: CSVELRDRDYEQYF

len: 15
abundance: few
d_gene: -
j_gene: TRBJ2-3
v_gene: TRBV28
CDR3nt: TGTGCCAGCAGTGGGCTAGCTCTGGGGGCAGATACGCAGTATTTT
CDR3aa: CASSGLALGADTQYF

len: 13
abundance: once
d_gene: -
j_gene: TRBJ2-1
v_gene: TRBV27
CDR3nt: TGTGCCAGCAGCCGGGGTTCATTCAATGAGCAGTTCTTC
CDR3aa: CASSRGSFNEQFF

len: 16
abundance: -
d_gene: -
j_gene: TRBJ2-1
v_gene: TRBV4-1
CDR3nt: TGCGCCAGCAGCCAAGATCCTACGGGAGTCGGAAATGAGCAGTTCTTC
CDR3aa: CASSQDPTGVGNEQFF

len: 15
abundance: once
d_gene: TRBD1
j_gene: TRBJ2-5
v_gene: TRBV9
CDR3nt: TGTGCCAGCAGCGTCGGGACAGCCCCCCAAGAGACCCAGTACTTC
CDR3aa: CASSVGTAPQETQYF

len: 15
abundance: -
d_gene: -
j_gene: TRBJ1-2
v_gene: TRBV6-5
CDR3nt: TGTGCCAGCAGTTACTCGATTCAGACCTACTATGGCTACACCTTC
CDR3aa: CASSYSIQTYYGYTF

len: 14
abundance: -
d_gene: -
j_gene: TRBJ1-1
v_gene: TRBV5-4
CDR3nt: TGTGCCAGCAGCTTGTACGGGGGAGGAACTGAAGCTTTCTTT
CDR3aa: CASSLYGGGTEAFF

len: 14
abundance: once
d_gene: -
j_gene: TRBJ2-7
v_gene: TRBV2
CDR3nt: TGTGCCAGCAGTGAACAGGGGAGCTCCTACGAGCAGTACTTC
CDR3aa: CASSEQGSSYEQYF

len: 14
abundance: -
d_gene: -
j_gene: TRBJ2-3
v_gene: TRBV27
CDR3nt: TGTGCCAGCAGAACACTAGCTCGCACAGATACGCAGTATTTT
CDR3aa: CASRTLARTDTQYF